These 28 T cell receptor beta chains were all obtained from the same sample, sequenced in a study of T cell responses to AZD1222 COVID-19 vaccine. TCRdb's copy holds only in-frame clones and misses some; the assay was immunoSEQ multiplex PCR. Here the sample spans fewer than 250,000 clones, about 93% being singletons. The specimen comprised peripheral blood, sampled on day 0 of MenACWY control vaccination. These receptors were obtained from an adult in good health.

This rearrangement joins TRBV10-3 to TRBJ1-4; D gene uncertain. Germline lookup yields CDR1 ENHRY and CDR2 SYGVKD. V lost 3 bases and J 4 bases, leaving 6 bases between the germline ends. This CDR3 is 13 amino acids long. CDR3 nucleotide sequence: TGTGCCATCAGTGACAGGAGTAATGAAAAACTGTTTTTT. Protein product: CAISDRSNEKLFF.

This clone has only one observation. The V call is TRBV19, the J call TRBJ1-1; tentatively, D is TRBD1 (5 bases). The CDR3 extends over 15 amino acids. Trimming took off 4 bases at V and 0 bases at J, with 12 bases between the two ends. Germline CDR1 is LNHDA and CDR2 is SQIVND (reference sequence). The CDR3 DNA sequence: TGTGCCAGTAGTACCTCCGGGGGGTTGAACACTGAAGCTTTCTTT. This codes for CASSTSGGLNTEAFF.

V gene TRBV11-2 combines with J gene TRBJ1-3; no definite D call. Trimming removed 5 bases at V and 0 bases at J, with 14 bases between. The CDR3 contains 16 residues. The germline gives CDR1 SGHAT, CDR2 FQNNGV. CDR3 sequence: CASSTRRTSSGNTIYF. The CDR3 coding sequence is TGTGCCAGCAGCACACGACGCACGAGCTCTGGAAACACCATATATTTT.

The V call is TRBV28, the J call TRBJ2-3; 12 bases match TRBD2. This CDR3 contains 17 residues. V shed 7 bases and J 1 base; nucleotides not matched to a gene: 9. Germline V gives CDR1 MDHEN, CDR2 SYDVKM. The CDR3, as DNA: TGTGCCAGCACCCTCCTAGCGGGGGGGCTTGGCACAGATACGCAGTATTTT. This gives the protein CASTLLAGGLGTDTQYF.

This chain joins TRBV12-3 or TRBV12-4 and TRBJ1-2, with a tentative D call TRBD1 (6 bases). The V gene lost 6 bases and the J gene lost 0 bases, with 8 bases spanning the gap. This CDR3 spans 13 amino acids. The CDR3 region has the DNA TGTGCCAGCAGGGGGGCCTCTAACTATGGCTACACCTTC. It is translated as CASRGASNYGYTF.

The chain carries TRBV5-1 and TRBJ1-2; D ambiguous. This CDR3 has 15 residues. V lost 0 bases and J 2 bases, leaving 11 bases between the germline ends. Germline V gene lookup returns CDR1 SGHRS and CDR2 YFSETQ. CDR3 loop: CASSLDSLGNYGYTF. CDR3 DNA: TGCGCCAGCAGCTTGGACAGCCTAGGGAACTATGGCTACACCTTC.

In its sample, this clone was seen once. This rearrangement joins TRBV7-2 to TRBJ1-3, with TRBD1 as a possible D gene (5 bases). The CDR3 has 13 amino acids. Trimming cost V 8 bases and J 4 bases, with 12 bases left between them. CDR1 and CDR2 from the germline V gene are SGHTA and FQGNSA. The CDR3 DNA reads TGTGCCAGCGCCTTAGGGGCCGGAAACACCATATATTTT. Translated, it gives CASALGAGNTIYF.

CDR3 DNA sequence: TGTGCCAGCAGTTACCGACAGGGGGCGAGGACTGAAGCTTTCTTT. Translated: CASSYRQGARTEAFF. The rearrangement joins TRBV6-5 to TRBJ1-1, with 10 bases matching TRBD1. This CDR3 region has 15 residues. Germline V gene data show CDR1 as MNHEY and CDR2 as SVGAGI. Trimming took 2 bases from V and 5 from J; bases not matched to a gene: 5.

The J gene is TRBJ2-2, the V gene TRBV7-9; no clear D. Germline V CDR1 and CDR2: SEHNR, FQNEAQ (reference sequence). Trimming took off 2 bases at V and 0 bases at J, with 10 bases between the two ends. The CDR3 is 16 amino acids. The CDR3 loop is CASSLPRQTNTGELFF. DNA of the CDR3: TGTGCCAGCAGCTTACCCCGCCAGACGAACACCGGGGAGCTGTTTTTT.

This chain links TRBV12-3 or TRBV12-4 with TRBJ2-1; D is unclear. The CDR3 has 12 residues. Trimming left V 5 bases short and J 5 bases short, with 7 bases between. The CDR3 here is CASSRPNNEQFF. For the CDR3, the DNA is TGTGCCAGCAGTCGCCCGAACAATGAGCAGTTCTTC.

The J gene is TRBJ1-6, the V gene TRBV6-5, with D uncertain. Trimming removed 8 bases at V and 6 bases at J, with 11 bases between. Germline values: CDR1 MNHEY, CDR2 SVGAGI. This CDR3 has 13 residues. The CDR3 DNA reads as TGTGCCAGCCGGCTCGGTGGTAATTCACCCCTCCACTTT. Its translation: CASRLGGNSPLHF.

The CDR3 spells CASSLVPPDATNEKLFF. CDR3 coding DNA: TGCGCCAGCAGCTTGGTGCCCCCCGATGCAACTAATGAAAAACTGTTTTTT. The chain links TRBV5-1 to TRBJ1-4; D unresolved. Deletions cut 0 bases from V and 0 bases from J, with 12 bases between. The CDR3 is 17 amino acids. The V gene's germline CDR1 is SGHRS and CDR2 YFSETQ.

This sequence joins TRBV6-9 and TRBJ1-4; D is perhaps TRBD1 (6 bases). The V end lost 6 bases, the J end lost 7 bases, and 12 bases lay between the germline ends. This CDR3 spans 13 amino acids. Germline values: CDR1 MNHGY, CDR2 SVAAGI. CDR3 DNA sequence: TGTGCCAGCAGCCGGGGGCGGGGTGAAAAACTGTTTTTT. Translating it yields CASSRGRGEKLFF.

This clone was seen just once. The chain recombines TRBV5-6 with TRBJ1-2; D is ambiguous. Deletions cut 2 bases from V and 1 base from J, with 12 bases between. Germline V lookup: CDR1 SGHDT, CDR2 YYEEEE. The CDR3 contains 15 residues. The CDR3 DNA reads as TGTGCCAGCAGCTTCCCTGACCGAGTTAACTATGGCTACACCTTC. Translated, it gives CASSFPDRVNYGYTF. Looking up the rest from reference TRBV5-6 and TRBJ1-2 gives the full variable domain: DAGVTQSPTHLIKTRGQQVTLRCSPKSGHDTVSWYQQALGQGPQFIFQYYEEEERQRGNFPDRFSGHQFPNYSSELNVNALLLGDSALYLCASSFPDRVNYGYTFGSGTRLTVV.

The chain links TRBV18 to TRBJ1-5; tentatively, D is TRBD1 (5 bases). CDR3 length equals 14 residues. Germline CDR1 is KGHSH and CDR2 is LQKENI. V gave up 6 bases and J gave up 6 bases, with 15 bases separating them. The CDR3 region has the DNA TGTGCCAGCTCCCTAGCGGGGGAAGGTCAGCCCCAGCATTTT. Amino acids: CASSLAGEGQPQHF.

Only one count was recorded for this clone. V is TRBV7-9 and J is TRBJ1-5; a possible D gene is TRBD1 (6 bases). The CDR3 is made up of 13 amino acids. CDR1 SEHNR and CDR2 FQNEAQ come from the germline V gene (reference sequence). Trimming pared 1 base from V and 6 bases from J, leaving 7 bases between. DNA of the CDR3: TGTGCCAGCAGCTTAGGCAGGGGTCAGCCCCAGCATTTT. Protein sequence: CASSLGRGQPQHF.

This chain uses TRBV6-6 with TRBJ2-7, with D maybe TRBD2 (5 bases). Per germline, CDR1 MNHNY and CDR2 SVGAGI (reference sequence). Trimming shortened V by 4 bases and J by 4 bases, and 14 bases separated the two germline ends. The CDR3 runs to 14 residues. Here the CDR3 reads CASSFAQGSYEQYF. The CDR3 DNA reads as TGTGCCAGCAGTTTCGCGCAAGGGAGTTACGAGCAGTACTTC.

The chain employs TRBV28 and TRBJ1-1; 9 positions agree with TRBD1. V shed 5 bases and J 6 bases; nucleotides not matched to a gene: 10. This CDR3 has 15 residues. Germline V gene sequence: CDR1 MDHEN, CDR2 SYDVKM. The CDR3 sequence is CASSAGTGKMAEAFF. Written as DNA, the CDR3 is TGTGCCAGCAGTGCCGGGACAGGGAAGATGGCTGAAGCTTTCTTT.

The chain carries TRBV7-9 and TRBJ2-1; tentatively, D is TRBD2 (6 bases). The V gene lost 5 bases and the J gene lost 5 bases, with 16 bases spanning the gap. CDR1 SEHNR and CDR2 FQNEAQ come from the germline V gene (reference sequence). This CDR3 is 15 amino acids long. The CDR3 reads CASSHWASEHNEQFF. The CDR3 coding sequence is TGTGCCAGCAGCCATTGGGCTAGCGAACACAATGAGCAGTTCTTC.

This chain connects TRBV5-1 to TRBJ2-7, with a possible D match to TRBD2 (6 bases). The CDR3 sequence is 14 residues long. CDR1 and CDR2 (germline): SGHRS, YFSETQ. The ends were cut back, 4 bases at V and 1 base at J, with 12 bases in the middle. As DNA, the CDR3 is TGCGCCAGCAGCCGGGACTCTAATTCCTACGAGCAGTACTTC. It codes for CASSRDSNSYEQYF.

The rearrangement links TRBV6-1 to TRBJ1-5; D ambiguous. The germline V gene encodes CDR1 MNHNS and CDR2 SASEGT. The V end lost 1 base, the J end lost 3 bases, and 10 bases lay between the germline ends. There are 15 residues in the CDR3. CDR3 in amino acids: CASSEGGLINQPQHF. CDR3 DNA sequence: TGTGCCAGCAGTGAAGGCGGGTTGATCAATCAGCCCCAGCATTTT.

The rearrangement joins TRBV5-1 to TRBJ2-7, with TRBD1 matching over 9 bases. The germline V gene encodes CDR1 SGHRS and CDR2 YFSETQ. The CDR3 runs to 16 residues. V was clipped by 0 bases and J by 2 bases; unmatched bases: 6. CDR3 region: CASSLGSTGGTYEQYF. CDR3 coding DNA: TGCGCCAGCAGCTTGGGTTCGACAGGGGGAACCTACGAGCAGTACTTC.

The chain has TRBV5-1 and TRBJ2-5; no clear D. Germline V CDR1 and CDR2: SGHRS, YFSETQ. The CDR3 consists of 14 residues. Trimming pared 6 bases from V and 1 base from J, leaving 13 bases between. The CDR3 here is CASTPGATQETQYF. CDR3 coding DNA: TGCGCCAGCACCCCAGGAGCCACCCAAGAGACCCAGTACTTC.

The rearrangement uses TRBV5-5 and TRBJ1-2, with unresolved D. Germline V gene sequence: CDR1 SGHKS, CDR2 YYEKEE (reference sequence). Trimming left V 0 bases short and J 0 bases short, with 6 bases between. This CDR3 comprises 14 residues. The CDR3 nucleotides are TGTGCCAGCAGCTTGGGGTATGCTAACTATGGCTACACCTTC. It is translated as CASSLGYANYGYTF.

CDR3 in amino acids: CASSLAGNTGELFF. CDR3 DNA: TGTGCCAGCAGCTTAGCCGGGAACACCGGGGAGCTGTTTTTT. The chain uses TRBV7-2 and TRBJ2-2; D not resolved. Trimming removed 0 bases from V and 1 base from J, with 3 bases in between. This CDR3 has 14 residues. CDR1 is SGHTA, CDR2 FQGNSA, per germline. Supplemented by reference TRBV7-2 and TRBJ2-2, the full variable domain reads GAGVSQSPSNKVTEKGKDVELRCDPISGHTALYWYRQSLGQGLEFLIYFQGNSAPDKSGLPSDRFSAERTGGSVSTLTIQRTQQEDSAVYLCASSLAGNTGELFFGEGSRLTVL.

The V and J genes are TRBV30 and TRBJ1-5, with no clear D. The germline gives CDR1 GTSNPN, CDR2 SVGIG (reference sequence). Trimming pared 3 bases from V and 3 bases from J, leaving 15 bases between. The CDR3 length is 15 residues. The chain's CDR3 is CAWRLSGILNQPQHF. CDR3 DNA sequence: TGTGCCTGGAGGTTATCCGGGATACTCAATCAGCCCCAGCATTTT.

The chain joins TRBV30 to TRBJ2-2; D is perhaps TRBD2 (6 bases). From germline, CDR1 is GTSNPN and CDR2 SVGIG (reference sequence). The CDR3 is made up of 13 amino acids. V gave up 0 bases and J gave up 7 bases, with 9 bases separating them. CDR3: CAWSVGGNGELFF. As DNA, the CDR3 is TGTGCCTGGAGTGTAGGCGGGAACGGGGAGCTGTTTTTT.

In regard to this clone: Other nucleotide sequences in the sample specify the same CDR3. The chain carries TRBV28 and TRBJ2-1, with a tentative D call TRBD2 (7 bases). V was shortened by 4 bases and J by 2 bases, with 9 bases between the two germline ends. Germline values: CDR1 MDHEN, CDR2 SYDVKM. CDR3 length equals 14 residues. For the CDR3, the DNA is TGTGCCAGCAGTTCCGGGGGGCCCTACAATGAGCAGTTCTTC. Protein: CASSSGGPYNEQFF.